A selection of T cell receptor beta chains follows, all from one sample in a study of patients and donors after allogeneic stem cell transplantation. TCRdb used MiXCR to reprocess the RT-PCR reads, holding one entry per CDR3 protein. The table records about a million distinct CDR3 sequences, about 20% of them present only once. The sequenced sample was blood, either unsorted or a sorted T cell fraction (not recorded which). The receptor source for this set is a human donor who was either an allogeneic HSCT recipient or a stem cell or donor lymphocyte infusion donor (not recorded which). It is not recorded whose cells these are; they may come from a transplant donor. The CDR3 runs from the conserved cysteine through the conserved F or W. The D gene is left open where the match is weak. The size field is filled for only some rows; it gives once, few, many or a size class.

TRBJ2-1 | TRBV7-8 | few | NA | CASSKGLPVPNEQFF | TGTGCCAGCAGCAAGGGACTCCCAGTCCCCAATGAGCAGTTCTTC
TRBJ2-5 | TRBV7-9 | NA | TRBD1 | CASSLARRTGKETQYF | TGTGCCAGCAGCTTAGCGCGAAGGACAGGGAAAGAGACCCAGTACTTC
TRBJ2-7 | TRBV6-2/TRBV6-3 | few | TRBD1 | CASSYSDARTGRLERDYEQYF | TGTGCCAGCAGTTACTCTGACGCTCGGACAGGGAGGTTAGAAAGGGACTACGAGCAGTACTTC
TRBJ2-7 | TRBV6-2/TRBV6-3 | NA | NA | CASTKAGPYEQYF | TGTGCCAGCACCAAGGCCGGCCCCTACGAGCAGTACTTC
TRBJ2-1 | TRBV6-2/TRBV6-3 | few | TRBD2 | CASSTPGGIGNEQFF | TGTGCCAGCAGTACACCCGGGGGGATCGGGAATGAGCAGTTCTTC
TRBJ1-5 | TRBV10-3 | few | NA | CASSSIQWAQPQHF | TGTGCCTCTTCATCAATACAGTGGGCTCAGCCCCAGCATTTT
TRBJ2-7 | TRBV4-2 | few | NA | CASSQYGGGYEQYF | TGTGCCAGCAGCCAGTACGGGGGAGGCTACGAGCAGTACTTC
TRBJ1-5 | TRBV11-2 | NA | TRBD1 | CASSRTGTENQPQHF | TGTGCCAGCAGCCGAACCGGGACAGAGAATCAGCCCCAGCATTTT
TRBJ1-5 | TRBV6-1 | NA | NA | CAGGNGAALGYQPQHF | TGTGCCGGGGGGAATGGGGCAGCGTTGGGGTATCAGCCCCAGCATTTT
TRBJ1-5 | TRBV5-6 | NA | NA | CASSFMGNPQPQHF | TGTGCCAGCAGCTTTATGGGGAACCCTCAGCCCCAGCATTTT
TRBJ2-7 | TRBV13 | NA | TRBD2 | CASSPLSGRAVYEQYF | TGTGCCAGCAGCCCCCTTAGTGGGAGGGCCGTTTACGAGCAGTACTTC
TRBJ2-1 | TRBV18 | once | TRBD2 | CASSPARAGGLEQFF | TGTGCCAGCTCTCCAGCGCGGGCGGGAGGGCTCGAGCAGTTCTTC
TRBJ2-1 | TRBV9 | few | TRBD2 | CASSVAAGPYNEQFF | TGTGCCAGCAGCGTAGCAGCGGGGCCTTACAATGAGCAGTTCTTC
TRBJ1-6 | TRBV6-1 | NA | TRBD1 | CASSPTGGVSSYNSPLHF | TGTGCCAGCAGTCCGACAGGGGGGGTGAGCTCCTATAATTCACCCCTCCACTTT
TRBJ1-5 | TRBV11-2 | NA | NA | CASSSEVDQPQHF | TGTGCCAGCAGCTCCGAGGTAGATCAGCCCCAGCATTTT
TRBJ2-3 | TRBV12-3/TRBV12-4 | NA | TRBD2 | CASSKGLAGGWDTQYF | TGTGCCAGCAGTAAGGGACTAGCGGGGGGGTGGGATACGCAGTATTTT
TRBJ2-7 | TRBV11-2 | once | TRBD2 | CASSLPTSGFYEQYF | TGTGCCAGCAGCTTACCGACTAGCGGGTTTTACGAGCAGTACTTC
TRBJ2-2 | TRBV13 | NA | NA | CASSHLVLGELFF | TGTGCCAGCAGCCATTTGGTACTCGGGGAGCTGTTTTTT
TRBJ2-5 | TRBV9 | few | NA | CASSVEGAQETQYF | TGTGCCAGCAGCGTTGAGGGAGCCCAAGAGACCCAGTACTTC
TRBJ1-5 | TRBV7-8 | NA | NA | CASSQVPDTNQPQHF | TGTGCCAGCAGCCAAGTCCCCGACACGAATCAGCCCCAGCATTTT
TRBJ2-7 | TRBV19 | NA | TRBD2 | CASSVTGTSGYEQYF | TGTGCCAGTAGTGTAACCGGGACTAGCGGCTACGAGCAGTACTTC
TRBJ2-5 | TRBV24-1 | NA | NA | CATSDPGMAQYF | TGTGCCACCAGTGACCCTGGGATGGCCCAGTACTTC
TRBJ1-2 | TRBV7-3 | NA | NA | CASSLGSGYSYGYTF | TGTGCCAGCAGCTTAGGTTCTGGCTATAGCTATGGCTACACCTTC
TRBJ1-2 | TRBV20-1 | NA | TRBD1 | CSAPTGTGNYGYTF | TGCAGTGCTCCTACCGGGACAGGGAACTATGGCTACACCTTC
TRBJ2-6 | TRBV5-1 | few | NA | CASSLGQEAGANVLTF | TGCGCCAGCAGCTTGGGCCAGGAGGCTGGGGCCAACGTCCTGACTTTC
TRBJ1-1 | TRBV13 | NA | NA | CASSLALGRGTEAFF | TGTGCCAGCAGCTTAGCCCTGGGAAGGGGGACTGAAGCTTTCTTT
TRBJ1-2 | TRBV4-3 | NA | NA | CASSQGGHGYTF | TGCGCCAGCAGCCAGGGGGGGCATGGCTACACCTTC
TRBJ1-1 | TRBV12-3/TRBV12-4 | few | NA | CASTTLVNTEAFF | TGTGCCAGCACCACGCTAGTGAACACTGAAGCTTTCTTT
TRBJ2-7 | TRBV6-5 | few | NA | CASSYSPSLASYEQYF | TGTGCCAGCAGTTACTCCCCTTCGCTAGCTTCCTACGAGCAGTACTTC
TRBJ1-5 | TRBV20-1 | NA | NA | CSARSRTAYSNQPQHF | TGCAGTGCTCGCTCCCGGACAGCTTATAGCAATCAGCCCCAGCATTTT
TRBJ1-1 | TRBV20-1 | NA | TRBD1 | CSARGGQGRVNTEAFF | TGCAGTGCTAGAGGTGGACAGGGTAGGGTGAACACTGAAGCTTTCTTT
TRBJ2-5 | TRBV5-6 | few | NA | CASSLRDTVAETQYF | TGTGCCAGCAGCTTACGGGACACCGTTGCGGAGACCCAGTACTTC
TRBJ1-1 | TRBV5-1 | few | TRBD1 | CASSLLQGRDTEAFF | TGCGCCAGCAGCTTGTTACAGGGGCGGGACACTGAAGCTTTCTTT
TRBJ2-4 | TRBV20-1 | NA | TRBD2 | CSAELAGKNIQYF | TGCAGTGCTGAACTAGCGGGGAAAAACATTCAGTACTTC
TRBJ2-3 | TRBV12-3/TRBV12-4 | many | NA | CASSNRQSTDTQYF | TGTGCCAGCAGTAACCGACAGAGCACAGATACGCAGTATTTT
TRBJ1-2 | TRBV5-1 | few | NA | CASSLDQGQGGYGYTF | TGCGCCAGCAGCTTGGACCAGGGACAAGGAGGCTATGGCTACACCTTC
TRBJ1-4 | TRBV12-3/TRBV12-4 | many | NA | CASSLFNEKLFF | TGTGCCAGCAGCCTATTCAATGAAAAACTGTTTTTT
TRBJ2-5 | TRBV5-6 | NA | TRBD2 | CASSTSGTQETQYF | TGTGCCAGCAGCACTAGCGGGACCCAAGAGACCCAGTACTTC
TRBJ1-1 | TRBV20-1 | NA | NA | CSARMDRNTEAFF | TGCAGTGCTAGGATGGACAGGAACACTGAAGCTTTCTTT
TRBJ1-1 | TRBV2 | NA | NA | CASRIDRLNTEAFF | TGTGCCAGCAGAATCGACAGATTGAACACTGAAGCTTTCTTT
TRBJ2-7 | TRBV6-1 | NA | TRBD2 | CASRPGTSGGLYEQYF | TGTGCCAGCAGGCCAGGGACTAGCGGGGGACTCTACGAGCAGTACTTC
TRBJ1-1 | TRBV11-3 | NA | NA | CASSLDERMGAFF | TGTGCCAGCAGCTTAGATGAGCGGATGGGAGCTTTCTTT